This T cell receptor (beta chain) was captured by sequencing in a study of beta chain features in type 1 diabetes. Expressed TCRB transcripts were sequenced after all isolated RNA was converted to cDNA. Method: immunoSEQ multiplex PCR; TCRdb's copy keeps in-frame clones and lacks some. The table includes fewer than 300,000 clones, under 13% detected once. Remarks on this clone: Its antigen is unknown.

Study results and limitations: Moderate yet significant TCRB CDR3 shortening was seen in Type 1 diabetes patients in all four CD4+ subsets. Patients' naive, central memory and regulatory TCRB repertoires appeared more alike than those of healthy donors.

V shed 5 bases, J shed 7 bases, and the junction held 5 bases outside the gene matches. The germline V gene has CDR1 SEHNR and CDR2 FQNEAQ (reference sequence). This CDR3 comprises 14 residues. This clonotype originated in a man aged 25 to 40 with type 1 diabetes. Material for sequencing was naive CD4+ T cells from blood. The chain recombines TRBV7-9 with TRBJ2-5; 12 nucleotides line up with TRBD2. The CDR3 loop is CASSLGTSGRTQYF. The CDR3 DNA reads as TGTGCCAGCAGCCTGGGGACTAGCGGGCGGACCCAGTACTTC.